A single sample gave rise to the 27 T cell receptor beta chains below, sequenced in a study of radiation and T cells in renal cell carcinoma. The assay was immunoSEQ multiplex PCR, and TCRdb's table has in-frame clones only and misses some. The table has about 140,000 clones, 75% to 90% seen once. This sample's time point: blood 4 weeks post-SBRT, at nephrectomy. Specified treatment: 15 Gy SBRT to primary tumor, nephrectomy 4 weeks later. Source: blood, taken from a patient whose treatment included radiotherapy and nephrectomy. The receptor set was obtained from a woman aged 50 to 60 with renal cell carcinoma.

This clone turned up a few times. V and J are TRBV7-2 and TRBJ2-5; D unresolved. The CDR3 runs 13 residues. V was shortened by 5 bases and J by 1 base, with 8 bases between the two germline ends. The germline gives CDR1 SGHTA, CDR2 FQGNSA. Written as DNA, the CDR3 is TGTGCCAGCAGCGCCTTCCTCCAAGAGACCCAGTACTTC. Its translation: CASSAFLQETQYF.

The V call is TRBV27, the J call TRBJ2-1; TRBD2 aligns across 9 bases. This CDR3 has 15 amino acids. CDR1 is MNHEY, CDR2 SMNVEV, per germline (reference sequence). Trimming removed 2 bases from V and 5 bases from J; junction bases left unmatched: 4. In DNA form, the CDR3 reads TGTGCCAGCAGTTTACAGCGGGGGGACAACAATGAGCAGTTCTTC. The encoded protein is CASSLQRGDNNEQFF.

V and J are TRBV28 and TRBJ1-2; the D gene is possibly TRBD1 (5 bases). The ends were cut back, 2 bases at V and 4 bases at J, with 17 bases in the middle. The CDR3 contains 16 residues. From germline, CDR1 is MDHEN and CDR2 SYDVKM. The CDR3: CASSLIAGESSYGYTF. CDR3 bases: TGTGCCAGCAGTTTAATTGCGGGGGAATCAAGCTATGGCTACACCTTC.

The V and J genes are TRBV4-3 and TRBJ1-4, with a tentative D call TRBD1 (5 bases). The germline V gene has CDR1 LGHNA and CDR2 YSLEER. The CDR3 spans 14 residues. Trimming shortened V by 5 bases and J by 3 bases, and 10 bases separated the two germline ends. The CDR3 nucleotides are TGCGCCAGCAGCGCACAGGTTGCTAATGAAAAACTGTTTTTT. Its translation: CASSAQVANEKLFF.

The V call is TRBV5-4, the J call TRBJ2-2; 12 positions match TRBD2. The V segment lost 4 bases and the J segment 3 bases; nucleotides outside the gene matches: 4. The CDR3 consists of 16 residues. CDR1 and CDR2 from the germline V gene are SGHNT and YYREEE (reference sequence). This CDR3 reads CASSPGLAGYTGELFF. The CDR3 bases are TGTGCCAGCAGCCCCGGACTAGCGGGGTACACCGGGGAGCTGTTTTTT. Full variable domain (rest looked up from reference TRBV5-4 and TRBJ2-2): ETGVTQSPTHLIKTRGQQVTLRCSSQSGHNTVSWYQQALGQGPQFIFQYYREEENGRGNFPPRFSGLQFPNYSSELNVNALELDDSALYLCASSPGLAGYTGELFFGEGSRLTVL.

The chain joins TRBV7-9 to TRBJ2-5, with D tentatively TRBD2 (5 bases). Germline loops: CDR1 SEHNR, CDR2 FQNEAQ (reference sequence). This CDR3 contains 14 residues. The germline V and J ends were trimmed by 0 bases and 1 base, with 6 bases remaining between them. Here the CDR3 DNA reads TGTGCCAGCAGCTTAGCCCGGGGCCAAGAGACCCAGTACTTC. As protein: CASSLARGQETQYF. The full variable domain, its missing parts supplied by reference TRBV7-9 and TRBJ2-5, is DTGVSQNPRHKITKRGQNVTFRCDPISEHNRLYWYRQTLGQGPEFLTYFQNEAQLEKSRLLSDRFSAERPKGSFSTLEIQRTEQGDSAMYLCASSLARGQETQYFGPGTRLLVL.

This chain joins TRBV10-2 and TRBJ2-1, with 10 bases aligning to TRBD2. The CDR3 has 14 residues. Germline assignment: CDR1 WSHSY and CDR2 SAAADI. V dropped 8 bases and J dropped 7; count of bases not matched to a gene: 8. The CDR3 spells CASSASGSMNEQFF. As DNA, the CDR3 is TGCGCCAGCTCGGCTAGCGGGAGTATGAATGAGCAGTTCTTC.

V and J are TRBV5-1 and TRBJ2-1, with 9 bases identical to TRBD1. Per germline, CDR1 SGHRS and CDR2 YFSETQ. The V gene end was trimmed by 4 bases and the J gene end by 8 bases; junction bases not matched to a gene: 4. The CDR3 spans 13 residues. CDR3 coding DNA: TGCGCCAGCAGCCTGACAGGGGGATATGAGCAGTTCTTC. The encoded protein is CASSLTGGYEQFF.

This CDR3 reads CASSQDDSAGDEQFF. The CDR3 DNA sequence: TGCGCCAGCAGCCAAGACGACTCAGCGGGCGATGAGCAGTTCTTC. The chain carries TRBV4-3 and TRBJ2-1; tentatively, D is TRBD2 (6 bases). Trimming removed 0 bases at V and 8 bases at J, with 14 bases between. The length of the CDR3 is 15 residues. The germline gives CDR1 LGHNA, CDR2 YSLEER.

The CDR3 reads CASTTLGGSTDTQYF. The CDR3 DNA reads TGTGCCAGCACCACCCTAGGGGGAAGCACAGATACGCAGTATTTT. The chain carries TRBV28 and TRBJ2-3, with D tentatively TRBD1 (6 bases). The CDR3 totals 15 residues. V shed 7 bases and J shed 0 bases, with 14 bases lying between them. The germline CDR1 and CDR2 sequences are MDHEN and SYDVKM.

The chain links TRBV2 to TRBJ1-4; tentatively, D is TRBD1 (5 bases). CDR1 and CDR2 from the germline V gene are SNHLY and FYNNEI. The CDR3 is 15 residues long. Deletions cut 2 bases from V and 6 bases from J, with 13 bases between. The CDR3 sequence is CASSERDFGDEKLFF. The CDR3 DNA follows: TGTGCCAGCAGTGAAAGGGACTTCGGGGATGAAAAACTGTTTTTT.

The gene calls are TRBV19 and TRBJ1-5; D gene unclear. The CDR3 sequence is 15 residues long. V was clipped by 5 bases and J by 2 bases, with 13 bases between them. Looked up from germline, CDR1 is LNHDA and CDR2 is SQIVND (reference sequence). The CDR3 coding sequence is TGTGCCAGTAGTCCCGCCGCCTGGGGCAATCAGCCCCAGCATTTT. Its translation is CASSPAAWGNQPQHF.

The chain links TRBV4-3 to TRBJ2-2; no definite D call. V gave up 6 bases and J gave up 7 bases, with 18 bases separating them. CDR1 LGHNA and CDR2 YSLEER come from the germline V gene. This CDR3 has 15 amino acids. DNA of the CDR3: TGCGCCAGCAGACTCGCGGCCTACGACGGCGGGGAGCTGTTTTTT. The encoded protein is CASRLAAYDGGELFF.

The chain has TRBV7-6 and TRBJ1-2; 8 nucleotides align to TRBD1. This CDR3 has 13 amino acids. Germline V gives CDR1 SGHVS, CDR2 FNYEAQ. J lost 4 bases, V lost 6 bases, and 4 bases had no gene match. CDR3 amino acids: CASRPTGGYGYTF. In DNA, the CDR3 is TGTGCCAGCAGACCAACAGGGGGCTATGGCTACACCTTC. The full variable domain, its missing parts supplied by reference TRBV7-6 and TRBJ1-2, is GAGVSQSPRYKVTKRGQDVALRCDPISGHVSLYWYRQALGQGPEFLTYFNYEAQQDKSGLPNDRFSAERPEGSISTLTIQRTEQRDSAMYRCASRPTGGYGYTFGSGTRLTVV.

The chain combines TRBV7-2 with TRBJ2-7, with a possible D match to TRBD1 (6 bases). CDR3 length: 13 residues. Trimming left V 5 bases short and J 5 bases short, with 13 bases between. Germline CDR1 and CDR2: SGHTA and FQGNSA. The CDR3 DNA follows: TGTGCCAGCAGCGCCACCAGGGGCCACGAGCAGTACTTC. It yields the protein CASSATRGHEQYF.

The chain recombines TRBV6-5 with TRBJ2-2, with TRBD2 matching over 12 bases. Germline CDR1 and CDR2: MNHEY and SVGAGI. V lost 8 bases and J lost 5; bases outside the gene matches: 6. The CDR3 loop spans 15 amino acids. The CDR3 DNA reads as TGTGCCAGCCATGGACTAGCGGGACATACCGGGGAGCTGTTTTTT. Translated, it gives CASHGLAGHTGELFF.

This clone was seen only once. This chain joins TRBV27 and TRBJ1-1; TRBD1 matches 8 bases. Germline V gives CDR1 MNHEY, CDR2 SMNVEV (reference sequence). After removal of 2 bases from V and 3 bases from J, the junction contained 8 bases not matched to a gene. This CDR3 comprises 16 residues. CDR3 DNA sequence: TGTGCCAGCAGTTTACAATCGGCCAGGGGGCACACTGAAGCTTTCTTT. This codes for CASSLQSARGHTEAFF.

The chain uses TRBV5-1 and TRBJ1-1; D remains unclear. The CDR3 is 15 residues long. In germline, CDR1 is SGHRS, CDR2 YFSETQ. Trimming cost V 4 bases and J 4 bases, with 17 bases left between them. The CDR3, as DNA: TGCGCCAGCAGCCTATCAGCCCGGACGGGCACTGAAGCTTTCTTT. Protein sequence: CASSLSARTGTEAFF.

This chain joins TRBV27 and TRBJ2-1, with 7 nucleotides matching TRBD2. Germline V gives CDR1 MNHEY, CDR2 SMNVEV (reference sequence). V was pared by 3 bases and J by 0 bases, with 8 bases of the junction left unmatched. The CDR3 has 17 amino acids. CDR3 loop: CASSFGSGLLSYNEQFF. The CDR3 DNA reads as TGTGCCAGCAGTTTCGGTAGCGGGCTACTCTCCTACAATGAGCAGTTCTTC.

The rearrangement uses TRBV10-2 and TRBJ1-4; 8 positions match TRBD1. The CDR3 is made up of 14 amino acids. V gave up 0 bases and J gave up 7 bases; unmatched junction bases: 1. Germline CDR1 is WSHSY and CDR2 is SAAADI. In DNA, the CDR3 is TGCGCCAGCAGTGAGTCCAGGGGGCCTGAAAAACTGTTTTTT. Protein product: CASSESRGPEKLFF.

The chain links TRBV10-2 to TRBJ1-3; D ambiguous. The V gene's germline CDR1 is WSHSY and CDR2 SAAADI. This CDR3 has 15 residues. V was clipped by 6 bases and J by 1 base, with 13 bases between them. CDR3 nucleotides: TGCGCCAGCAGACGGGTCACTGGATCTGGAAACACCATATATTTT. This gives the protein CASRRVTGSGNTIYF.

The chain recombines TRBV7-9 with TRBJ1-2; D possibly corresponds to TRBD1 (5 bases). The CDR3 has 13 amino acids. Trimming took 5 bases from V and 2 from J, leaving 9 bases between them. In germline, CDR1 is SEHNR, CDR2 FQNEAQ (reference sequence). The CDR3 coding sequence is TGTGCCAGCAGCCCGGACACGAACTATGGCTACACCTTC. Translation: CASSPDTNYGYTF. Full variable domain (missing parts from reference TRBV7-9 and TRBJ1-2): DTGVSQNPRHKITKRGQNVTFRCDPISEHNRLYWYRQTLGQGPEFLTYFQNEAQLEKSRLLSDRFSAERPKGSFSTLEIQRTEQGDSAMYLCASSPDTNYGYTFGSGTRLTVV.

The rearrangement joins TRBV15 to TRBJ2-2; a possible D gene is TRBD2 (5 bases). V was pared by 2 bases and J by 4 bases, with 17 bases between. CDR1 and CDR2 (germline): LNHNV, YYDKDF (reference sequence). The CDR3 runs 17 residues. The DNA for the CDR3 is TGTGCCACCAGCAGAAGGACTGGCAGGAGAGTCACCGGGGAGCTGTTTTTT. Translated, it gives CATSRRTGRRVTGELFF.

This clone was seen just once. Other DNA sequences in this sample translate to the same CDR3. The V gene is TRBV5-6, the J gene TRBJ2-7; D not certain. The length of the CDR3 is 11 residues. CDR1 SGHDT and CDR2 YYEEEE come from the germline V gene. Trimming shortened V by 1 base and J by 3 bases, and 2 bases separated the two germline ends. The CDR3 is CASSLNYEQYF. CDR3 in DNA: TGTGCCAGCAGCTTGAACTACGAGCAGTACTTC.

This rearrangement joins TRBV7-2 to TRBJ2-7, with 11 positions matching TRBD2. The V and J ends lost 2 bases and 7 bases, in that order; junction bases with no gene match: 10. Per the germline V gene, CDR1 is SGHTA and CDR2 is FQGNSA. The CDR3 covers 16 residues. The CDR3 region is CASSLSLTSGNWEQYF. As DNA, the CDR3 is TGTGCCAGCAGCTTATCCCTGACTAGCGGGAACTGGGAGCAGTACTTC.

J is TRBJ1-2 and V is TRBV7-9, with 8 positions matching TRBD1. This CDR3 spans 15 amino acids. CDR1 and CDR2 (germline): SEHNR, FQNEAQ (reference sequence). Unmatched junction bases numbered 10, after V lost 3 bases and J lost 7 bases. CDR3 residues: CASSLLGQAGGGYTF. The CDR3 region has the DNA TGTGCCAGCAGCTTGCTGGGACAGGCTGGGGGTGGCTACACCTTC.

Notes on this clone: One end of the junction varies from germline; a read error may be responsible. This sequence joins TRBV7-2 and TRBJ2-3; the D gene is possibly TRBD2 (5 bases). The CDR3 is made up of 14 amino acids. From germline, CDR1 is SGHTA and CDR2 FQGNSA. In nucleotides, the CDR3 is TGTGCCAGCAGCATAGCGTATTCCACAGATACGCAGTATTTT. Protein product: CASSIAYSTDTQYF.